This T cell receptor beta chain is drawn from a study of early T cells in non-severe SARS-CoV-2 infection. About the research overall: Chains were not paired, and sequencing was done on bulk RNA from unsorted whole blood.

General study points: Using VDJdb, the matching emphasized anti-spike CD8 responses while missing private and CD4 specificities.

A remark on this clonotype: As yet, its antigen is unknown.

Individual cDNA molecules were tagged with unique molecular identifiers, the study reported. TCRdb reprocessed the 5' RACE reads via MiXCR and lists one record per CDR3 protein. The sample shows 95,000 to 150,000 distinct CDR3 sequences, just under 15% of them seen only once. The CDR3 runs to 13 residues. Germline-derived CDR1 and CDR2 are SEHNR and FQNEAQ (reference sequence). V shed 6 bases and J shed 8 bases, with 14 bases lying between them. Sample: whole blood. The V and J genes are TRBV7-9 and TRBJ2-1; D possibly corresponds to TRBD2 (6 bases). The TCR sequence derives from an adult who was a healthcare worker with PCR-confirmed SARS-CoV-2 infection or an uninfected control (not recorded which). The DNA of the CDR3 is TGTGCCAGCAGGGCGGGACCGGCGGATGAGCAGTTCTTC. Residues: CASRAGPADEQFF.